This TCR beta chain was recovered during a study of blood T cell repertoires in COVID-19. Study-level information: Sample material is recorded as cDNA or gDNA derived from T cells, B-cell-depleted T cells, or PBMCs.

TCRdb's copy holds only in-frame clones and misses some; the assay was immunoSEQ multiplex PCR. The table has about 170,000 clones, roughly nine tenths seen once. The germline V gene has CDR1 LGHNA and CDR2 YNFKEQ. The V gene lost 1 base and the J gene lost 7 bases, with 14 bases spanning the gap. The CDR3 sequence is 16 residues long. V and J are TRBV4-2 and TRBJ1-6, with no clear D. The receptor's source is a middle-aged man with acute or convalescent COVID-19. What was sequenced was peripheral blood. The CDR3 DNA is TGTGCCAGCAGCCAAGTCCGGGATTTGGGAAATTCACCCCTCCACTTT. Translation gives CASSQVRDLGNSPLHF.